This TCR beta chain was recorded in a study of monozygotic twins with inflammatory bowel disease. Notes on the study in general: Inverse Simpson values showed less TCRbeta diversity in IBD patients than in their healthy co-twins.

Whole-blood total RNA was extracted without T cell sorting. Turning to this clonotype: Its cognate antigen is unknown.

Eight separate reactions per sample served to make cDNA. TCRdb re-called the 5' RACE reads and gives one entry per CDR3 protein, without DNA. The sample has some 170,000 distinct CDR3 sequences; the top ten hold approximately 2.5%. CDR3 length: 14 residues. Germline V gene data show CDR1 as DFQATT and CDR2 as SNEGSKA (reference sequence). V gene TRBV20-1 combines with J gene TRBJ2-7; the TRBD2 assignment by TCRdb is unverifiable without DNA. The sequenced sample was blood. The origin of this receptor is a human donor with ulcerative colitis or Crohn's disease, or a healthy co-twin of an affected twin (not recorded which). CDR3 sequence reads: CSVREKRGSYEQYF.